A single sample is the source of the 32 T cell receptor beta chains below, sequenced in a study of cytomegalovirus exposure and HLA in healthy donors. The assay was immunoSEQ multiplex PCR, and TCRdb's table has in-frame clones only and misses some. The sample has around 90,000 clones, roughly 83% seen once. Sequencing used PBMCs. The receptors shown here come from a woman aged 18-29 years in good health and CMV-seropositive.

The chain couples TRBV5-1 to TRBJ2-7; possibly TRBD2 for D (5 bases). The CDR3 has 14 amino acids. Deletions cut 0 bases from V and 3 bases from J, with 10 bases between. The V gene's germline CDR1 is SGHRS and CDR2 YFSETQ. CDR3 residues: CASSLGFEGYEQYF. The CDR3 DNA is TGCGCCAGCAGCTTGGGATTTGAGGGCTACGAGCAGTACTTC.

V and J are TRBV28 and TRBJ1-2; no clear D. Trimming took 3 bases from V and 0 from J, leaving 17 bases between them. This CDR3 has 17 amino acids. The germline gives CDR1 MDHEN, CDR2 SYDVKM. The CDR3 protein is CASSFLGYPRANYGYTF. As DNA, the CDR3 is TGTGCCAGCAGTTTTCTCGGGTATCCGAGGGCTAACTATGGCTACACCTTC.

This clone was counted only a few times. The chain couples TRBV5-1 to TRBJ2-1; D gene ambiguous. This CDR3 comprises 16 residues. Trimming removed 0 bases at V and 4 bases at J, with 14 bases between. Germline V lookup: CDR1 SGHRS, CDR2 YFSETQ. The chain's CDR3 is CASSLDGDVGYNEQFF. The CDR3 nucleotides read TGCGCCAGCAGCTTGGATGGAGATGTTGGATACAATGAGCAGTTCTTC.

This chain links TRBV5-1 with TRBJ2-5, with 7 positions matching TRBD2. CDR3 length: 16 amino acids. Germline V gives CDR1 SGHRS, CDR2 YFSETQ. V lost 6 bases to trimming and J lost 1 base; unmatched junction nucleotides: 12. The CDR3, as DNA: TGCGCCAGCATGTTTCAAAGCGGGACCTTCCAAGAGACCCAGTACTTC. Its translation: CASMFQSGTFQETQYF.

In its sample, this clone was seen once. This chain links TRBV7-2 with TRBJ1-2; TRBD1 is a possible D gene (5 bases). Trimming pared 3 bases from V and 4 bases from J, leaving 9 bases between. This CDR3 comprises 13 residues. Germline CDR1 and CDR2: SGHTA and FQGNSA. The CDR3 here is CASSFDSTYGYTF. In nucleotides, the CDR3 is TGTGCCAGCAGCTTCGACAGCACCTATGGCTACACCTTC.

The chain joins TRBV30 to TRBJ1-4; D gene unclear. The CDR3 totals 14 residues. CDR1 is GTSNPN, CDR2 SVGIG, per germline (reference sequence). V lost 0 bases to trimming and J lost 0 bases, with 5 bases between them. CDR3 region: CAWSVSATNEKLFF. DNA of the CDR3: TGTGCCTGGAGTGTATCTGCAACTAATGAAAAACTGTTTTTT.

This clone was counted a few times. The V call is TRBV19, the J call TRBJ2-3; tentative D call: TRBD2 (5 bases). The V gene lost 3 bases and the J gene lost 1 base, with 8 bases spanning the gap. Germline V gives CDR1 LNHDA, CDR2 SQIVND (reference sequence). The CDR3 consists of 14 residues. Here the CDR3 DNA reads TGTGCCAGTAGTATTTTACTAGGCACAGATACGCAGTATTTT. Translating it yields CASSILLGTDTQYF.

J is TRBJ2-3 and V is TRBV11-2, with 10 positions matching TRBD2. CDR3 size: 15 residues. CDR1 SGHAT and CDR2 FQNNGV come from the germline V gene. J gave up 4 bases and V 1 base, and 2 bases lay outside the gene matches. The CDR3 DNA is TGTGCCAGCAGCTTAGGAGCGGGGGGGCCAGATACGCAGTATTTT. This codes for CASSLGAGGPDTQYF.

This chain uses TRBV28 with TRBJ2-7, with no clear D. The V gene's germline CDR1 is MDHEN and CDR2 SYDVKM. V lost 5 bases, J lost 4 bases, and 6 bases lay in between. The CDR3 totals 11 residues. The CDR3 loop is CASSLNYEQYF. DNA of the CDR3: TGTGCCAGCAGTCTTAATTACGAGCAGTACTTC.

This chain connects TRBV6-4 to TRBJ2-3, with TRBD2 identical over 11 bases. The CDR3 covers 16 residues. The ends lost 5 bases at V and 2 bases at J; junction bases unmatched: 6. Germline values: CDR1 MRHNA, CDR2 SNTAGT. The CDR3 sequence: CASSYTSGGTTDTQYF. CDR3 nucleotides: TGTGCCAGCAGTTATACTAGCGGGGGAACCACAGATACGCAGTATTTT.

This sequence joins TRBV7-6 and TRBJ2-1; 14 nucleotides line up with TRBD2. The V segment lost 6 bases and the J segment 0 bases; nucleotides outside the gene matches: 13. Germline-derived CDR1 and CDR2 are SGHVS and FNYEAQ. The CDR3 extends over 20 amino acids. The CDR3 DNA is TGTGCCAGCAGTCCCCCTCGGACTAGCGGGGGGTTTTTCTCCTACAATGAGCAGTTCTTC. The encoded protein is CASSPPRTSGGFFSYNEQFF.

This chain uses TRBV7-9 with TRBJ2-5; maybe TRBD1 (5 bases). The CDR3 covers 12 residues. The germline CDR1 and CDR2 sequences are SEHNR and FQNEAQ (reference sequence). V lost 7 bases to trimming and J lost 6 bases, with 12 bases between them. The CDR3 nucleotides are TGTGCCAGCATGGAAGGGGTCCAGACCCAGTACTTC. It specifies CASMEGVQTQYF.

CDR3 sequence (DNA): TGTGCCAGCAGCTTAAGGGGGGGGTTGGGCACCGGGGAGCTGTTTTTT. It yields the protein CASSLRGGLGTGELFF. This rearrangement joins TRBV9 to TRBJ2-2; D is possibly TRBD2 (7 bases). V lost 4 bases and J lost 4, with 17 bases in between. This CDR3 has 16 residues. Germline CDR1 SGDLS, CDR2 YYNGEE.

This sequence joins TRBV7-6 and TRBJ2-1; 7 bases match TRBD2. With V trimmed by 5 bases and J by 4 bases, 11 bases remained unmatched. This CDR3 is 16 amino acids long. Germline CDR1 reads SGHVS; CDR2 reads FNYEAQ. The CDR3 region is CASSPNLAGDYNEQFF. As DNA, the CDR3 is TGTGCCAGCAGCCCCAATCTCGCGGGGGATTACAATGAGCAGTTCTTC.

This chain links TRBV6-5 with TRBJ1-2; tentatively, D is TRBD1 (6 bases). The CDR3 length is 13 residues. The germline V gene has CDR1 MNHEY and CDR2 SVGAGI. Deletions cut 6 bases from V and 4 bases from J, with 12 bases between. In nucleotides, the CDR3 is TGTGCCAGCAGACCGGACAGTGGCTATGGCTACACCTTC. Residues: CASRPDSGYGYTF.

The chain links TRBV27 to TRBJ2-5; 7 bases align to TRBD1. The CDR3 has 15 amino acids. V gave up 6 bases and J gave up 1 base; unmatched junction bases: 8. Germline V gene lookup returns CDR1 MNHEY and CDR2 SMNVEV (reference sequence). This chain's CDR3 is CASRPKGQIQETQYF. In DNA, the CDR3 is TGTGCCAGCAGACCAAAGGGACAGATCCAAGAGACCCAGTACTTC.

The CDR3 DNA sequence: TGTGCCAGCAGCACAAGGACTAGCGGGGGTCAATCGAACACCGGGGAGCTGTTTTTT. It encodes CASSTRTSGGQSNTGELFF. The chain carries TRBV7-9 and TRBJ2-2, with 13 bases fitting TRBD2. CDR1 SEHNR and CDR2 FQNEAQ come from the germline V gene (reference sequence). Unmatched junction bases numbered 9, after V lost 5 bases and J lost 0 bases. The CDR3 runs 19 residues. Combining the CDR3 with reference TRBV7-9 and TRBJ2-2 gives the whole variable domain DTGVSQNPRHKITKRGQNVTFRCDPISEHNRLYWYRQTLGQGPEFLTYFQNEAQLEKSRLLSDRFSAERPKGSFSTLEIQRTEQGDSAMYLCASSTRTSGGQSNTGELFFGEGSRLTVL.

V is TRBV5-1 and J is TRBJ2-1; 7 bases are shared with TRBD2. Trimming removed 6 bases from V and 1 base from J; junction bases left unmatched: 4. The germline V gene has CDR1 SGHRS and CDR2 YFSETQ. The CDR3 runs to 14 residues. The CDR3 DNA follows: TGCGCCAGCATGCTTAGCGGGTCCTACAATGAGCAGTTCTTC. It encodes CASMLSGSYNEQFF.

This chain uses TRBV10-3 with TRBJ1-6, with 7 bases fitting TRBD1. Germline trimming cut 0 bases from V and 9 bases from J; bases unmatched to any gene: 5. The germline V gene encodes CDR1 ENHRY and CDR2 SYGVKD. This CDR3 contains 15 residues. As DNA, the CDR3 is TGTGCCATCAGTGAGTCAATAGGGGGCGGTTCACCCCTCCACTTT. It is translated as CAISESIGGGSPLHF.

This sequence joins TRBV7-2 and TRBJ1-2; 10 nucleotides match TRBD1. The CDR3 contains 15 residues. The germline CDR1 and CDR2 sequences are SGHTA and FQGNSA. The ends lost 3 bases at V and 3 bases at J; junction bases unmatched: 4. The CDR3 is CASSFGQGVHYGYTF. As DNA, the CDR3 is TGTGCCAGCAGCTTCGGACAGGGGGTACACTATGGCTACACCTTC.

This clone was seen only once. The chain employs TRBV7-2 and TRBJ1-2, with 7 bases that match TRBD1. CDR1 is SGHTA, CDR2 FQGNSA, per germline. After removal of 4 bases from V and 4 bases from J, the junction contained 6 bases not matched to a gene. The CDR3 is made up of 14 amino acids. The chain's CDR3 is CASSYQQGPYGYTF. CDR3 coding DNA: TGTGCCAGCAGCTACCAACAGGGGCCCTATGGCTACACCTTC.

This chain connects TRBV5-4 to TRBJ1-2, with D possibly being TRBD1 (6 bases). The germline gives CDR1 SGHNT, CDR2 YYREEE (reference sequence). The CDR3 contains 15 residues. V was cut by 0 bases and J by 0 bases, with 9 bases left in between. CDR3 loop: CASSLGRGSNYGYTF. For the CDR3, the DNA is TGTGCCAGCAGCTTGGGCAGGGGTTCTAACTATGGCTACACCTTC. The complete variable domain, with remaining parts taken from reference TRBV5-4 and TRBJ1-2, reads ETGVTQSPTHLIKTRGQQVTLRCSSQSGHNTVSWYQQALGQGPQFIFQYYREEENGRGNFPPRFSGLQFPNYSSELNVNALELDDSALYLCASSLGRGSNYGYTFGSGTRLTVV.

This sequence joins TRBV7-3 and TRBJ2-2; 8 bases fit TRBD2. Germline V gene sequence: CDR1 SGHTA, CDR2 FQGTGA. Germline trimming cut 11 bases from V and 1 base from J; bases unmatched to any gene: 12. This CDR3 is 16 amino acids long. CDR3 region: CASSRVAGKNTGELFF. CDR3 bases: TGTGCCTCGAGCCGAGTAGCGGGGAAGAACACCGGGGAGCTGTTTTTT.

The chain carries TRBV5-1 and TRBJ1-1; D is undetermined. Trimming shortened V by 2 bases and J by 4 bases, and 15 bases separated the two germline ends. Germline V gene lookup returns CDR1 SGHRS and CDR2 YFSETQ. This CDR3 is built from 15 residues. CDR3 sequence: CASSFAAGDPTEAFF. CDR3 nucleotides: TGCGCCAGCAGCTTCGCCGCGGGCGACCCCACTGAAGCTTTCTTT.

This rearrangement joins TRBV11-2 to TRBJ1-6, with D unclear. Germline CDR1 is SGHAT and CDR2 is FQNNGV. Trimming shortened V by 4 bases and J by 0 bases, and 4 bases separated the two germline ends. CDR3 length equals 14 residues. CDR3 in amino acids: CASSSSSYNSPLHF. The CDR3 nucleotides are TGTGCCAGCAGCTCTAGCTCCTATAATTCACCCCTCCACTTT.

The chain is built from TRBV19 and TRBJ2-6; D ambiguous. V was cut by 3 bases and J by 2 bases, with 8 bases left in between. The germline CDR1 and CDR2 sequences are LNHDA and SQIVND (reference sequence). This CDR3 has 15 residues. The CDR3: CASSIAAAGANVLTF. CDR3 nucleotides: TGTGCCAGTAGTATTGCGGCGGCTGGGGCCAACGTCCTGACTTTC. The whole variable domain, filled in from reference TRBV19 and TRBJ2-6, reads DGGITQSPKYLFRKEGQNVTLSCEQNLNHDAMYWYRQDPGQGLRLIYYSQIVNDFQKGDIAEGYSVSREKKESFPLTVTSAQKNPTAFYLCASSIAAAGANVLTFGAGSRLTVL.

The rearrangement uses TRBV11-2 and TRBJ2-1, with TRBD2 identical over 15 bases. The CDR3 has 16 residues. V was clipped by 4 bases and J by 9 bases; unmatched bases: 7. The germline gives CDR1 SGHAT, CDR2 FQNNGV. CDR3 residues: CASSWTSGGASGEQFF. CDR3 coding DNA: TGTGCCAGCAGCTGGACTAGCGGGGGGGCCTCTGGTGAGCAGTTCTTC.

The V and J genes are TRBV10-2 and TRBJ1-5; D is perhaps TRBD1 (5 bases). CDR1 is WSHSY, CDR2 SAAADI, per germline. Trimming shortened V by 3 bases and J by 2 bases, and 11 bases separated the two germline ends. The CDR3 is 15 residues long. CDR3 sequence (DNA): TGCGCCAGCAGTGAAAGGGGTTTGGGCAATCAGCCCCAGCATTTT. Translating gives CASSERGLGNQPQHF.

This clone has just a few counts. The CDR3 DNA follows: TGTGCCAGCAGCTTCGCGGGGGCACCAGAGACCCAGTACTTC. Translating gives CASSFAGAPETQYF. V gene TRBV7-7 combines with J gene TRBJ2-5; a possible D gene is TRBD2 (7 bases). V was trimmed by 3 bases and J by 4 bases, leaving 12 bases between them. The CDR3 totals 14 residues. Germline CDR1 is SSHAT and CDR2 is FNYEAQ (reference sequence).

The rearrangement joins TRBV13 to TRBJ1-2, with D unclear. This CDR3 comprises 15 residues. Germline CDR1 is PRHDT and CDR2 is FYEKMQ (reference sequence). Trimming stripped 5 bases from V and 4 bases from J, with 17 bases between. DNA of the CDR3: TGTGCCAGCAGCCCAATATCTTCCCCGGTCTATGGCTACACCTTC. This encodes CASSPISSPVYGYTF.

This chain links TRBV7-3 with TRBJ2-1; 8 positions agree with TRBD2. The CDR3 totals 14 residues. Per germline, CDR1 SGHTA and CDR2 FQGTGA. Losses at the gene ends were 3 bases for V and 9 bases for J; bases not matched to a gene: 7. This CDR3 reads CASSLSGGPREQFF. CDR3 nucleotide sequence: TGTGCCAGCAGCTTGTCGGGGGGGCCGCGTGAGCAGTTCTTC.

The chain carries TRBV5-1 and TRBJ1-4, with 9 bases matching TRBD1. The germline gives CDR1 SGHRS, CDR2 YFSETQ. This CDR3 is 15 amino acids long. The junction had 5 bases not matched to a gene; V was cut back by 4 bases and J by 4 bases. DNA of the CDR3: TGCGCCAGCAGCGAGCTGACAGGGGGTAATGAAAAACTGTTTTTT. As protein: CASSELTGGNEKLFF.